Listed below are T cell receptor beta chains from one sample, sequenced in a study of blood T cells in healthy people across ages. TCRdb processed the 5' RACE reads anew with MiXCR; each CDR3 protein has one entry. Among fewer than 1 million distinct CDR3 sequences listed, more than 40% were seen once. Source material: blood. These receptor sequences come from a man aged 55 to 70 in good health. CDR3s include the opening cysteine and the closing phenylalanine or tryptophan. The D gene is left open where the match is weak. Size values are once, few and many counts, or a class for expanded clones, and some rows have none.

TRBJ2-7 TRBD1 TRBV29-1 few TGCAGCGTCGGGGAGTCGGGGACAGTAACCTACGAGCAGTACTTC CSVGESGTVTYEQYF
TRBJ2-5 . TRBV5-1 . TGCGCCAGCAGTACAGGGAGTGAGCAGTACTTC CASSTGSEQYF
TRBJ2-1 TRBD2 TRBV15 . TGTGCCACCAGCAGTATGCGAACGGGGGGTGATAATGAGCAGTTCTTC CATSSMRTGGDNEQFF
TRBJ2-7 . TRBV2 . TGTGCCAGCAGTGACAGGAAGGCCTACGAGCAGTACTTC CASSDRKAYEQYF
TRBJ2-1 TRBD2 TRBV20-1 few TGCAGTGCTAGAGATCCGGCGGGGGGGACCTACAATGAGCAGTTCTTC CSARDPAGGTYNEQFF
TRBJ2-5 . TRBV24-1 . TGTGCCACCAGTGACCCAACCGGGACGAACTGGGAGACCCAGTACTTC CATSDPTGTNWETQYF
TRBJ2-3 TRBD2 TRBV6-6 once TGTGCCAGCACCAATGAACCGGGACTAGCAATAGATACGCAGTATTTT CASTNEPGLAIDTQYF
TRBJ1-3 . TRBV6-6 . TGTGCCAGCAGTTATTTGGCAGCTGATGGAAACACCATATATTTT CASSYLAADGNTIYF
TRBJ1-2 TRBD1 TRBV7-2 few TGTGCCAGCAGCTTACCCCGGACAGGGGTGGGGGCTAACTATGGCTACACCTTC CASSLPRTGVGANYGYTF
TRBJ2-1 TRBD2 TRBV12-3/TRBV12-4 . TGTGCCAGCAGTTTAGGGACTAGCGGGGGCTTAGGGGATGAGCAGTTCTTC CASSLGTSGGLGDEQFF
TRBJ1-2 . TRBV20-1 . TGCAGTGCTAGAGCCCGCGGGACGGTTTATGGCTACACCTTC CSARARGTVYGYTF
TRBJ2-5 TRBD2 TRBV5-1 few TGCGCCAGCAGCCCGACGGGGGGGCAACAGACCCAGTACTTC CASSPTGGQQTQYF
TRBJ1-4 . TRBV12-3/TRBV12-4 . TGTGCCAGCAGTTTCCTCGAAAAACTGTTTTTT CASSFLEKLFF
TRBJ2-5 TRBD1 TRBV6-2/TRBV6-3 . TGTGCCAGCAGTTACGCAGGGGGACCAGAGACCCAGTACTTC CASSYAGGPETQYF
TRBJ2-7 . TRBV4-3 few TGCGCCAGCAGCCAAGAAACAGGGGGGGTCTACGAGCAGTACTTC CASSQETGGVYEQYF
TRBJ2-5 TRBD2 TRBV20-1 . TGCAGTGCGAGAGGCGGCCGACTAGCGGGGGTCAAAGAGACCCAGTACTTC CSARGGRLAGVKETQYF
TRBJ2-5 . TRBV2 . TGTGCCAGCAGTGAATGGGGGGAGCAGTACTTC CASSEWGEQYF
TRBJ1-5 . TRBV7-8 . TGTGCCAGCAGCCCCCCGCCAGGGAAGAGCAATCAGCCCCAGCATTTT CASSPPPGKSNQPQHF
TRBJ2-7 TRBD1 TRBV6-6 . TGTGCCAGCAGTTACGTAAAGACAGGGGACTACGAGCAGTACTTC CASSYVKTGDYEQYF
TRBJ2-7 . TRBV7-2 few TGTGCCAGCAGCTCGGATAAACGACCCGAGCAGTACTTC CASSSDKRPEQYF
TRBJ2-5 . TRBV21-1 few TGTGCCAGCAAAAGGGAGGTTCAAGAGACCCAGTACTTC CASKREVQETQYF
TRBJ1-6 TRBD1 TRBV7-9 . TGTGCCAGCAGCTCGACAGGGAGGAATTCACCCCTCCACTTT CASSSTGRNSPLHF
TRBJ1-2 . TRBV5-1 . TGCGCCAGCAGCTCCCATGGTGAGACTGACTATGGCTACACCTTC CASSSHGETDYGYTF
TRBJ2-1 TRBD2 TRBV4-3 . TGCGCCAGCAGCCAAGAACTAGCGGGCTACAATGAGCAGTTCTTC CASSQELAGYNEQFF
TRBJ2-3 TRBD2 TRBV20-1 . TGCAGTGCTAGCCATGGACTAGCGGGGAATAGCACAGATACGCAGTATTTT CSASHGLAGNSTDTQYF
TRBJ1-1 . TRBV4-3 . TGCGCCAGCAGCCAAGATCCGCAGGTGAACACTGAAGCTTTCTTT CASSQDPQVNTEAFF
TRBJ2-1 TRBD2 TRBV20-1 . TGCAGTGCTAGAGAGTACGGGAGGGGCTCCTATGAGCAGTTCTTC CSAREYGRGSYEQFF
TRBJ2-7 TRBD1 TRBV15 few TGTGCCACCAGCAAGTTACCGGGACAGGGGATCGACGAGCAGTACTTC CATSKLPGQGIDEQYF
TRBJ1-5 TRBD1 TRBV29-1 few TGCAGCCCCCGACAGGGCGATCAGCCCCAGCATTTT CSPRQGDQPQHF
TRBJ1-2 . TRBV30 . TGTGCCCTGGCCTCCGGCGTAGCTAACTATGGCTACACCTTC CALASGVANYGYTF
TRBJ2-3 TRBD1 TRBV24-1 . TGTGCCACCAGTCGGGGGACAGGAGGCGCAGATACGCAGTATTTT CATSRGTGGADTQYF
TRBJ2-5 . TRBV18 . TGTGCCAGCCGCATCGCGGGGGAGACCCAGTACTTC CASRIAGETQYF
TRBJ1-5 . TRBV29-1 few TGCAGCGTAACGGTGGGGAATCAGCCCCAGCATTTT CSVTVGNQPQHF
TRBJ2-5 . TRBV4-3 many TGCGCCAGCAGCCAAGATCACTTAGAGACCCAGTACTTC CASSQDHLETQYF
TRBJ2-4 . TRBV18 . TGTGCCAGCTCACCAAAGTTCCAGGGGTCCAAAAACATTCAGTACTTC CASSPKFQGSKNIQYF
TRBJ2-3 . TRBV18 . TGTGCCAGCTCACCGGGAGCGGCGCCCGATACGCAGTATTTT CASSPGAAPDTQYF
TRBJ2-7 TRBD1 TRBV7-2 . TGTGCCAGCAGCACACGACAGGGAGTGACCTACGAGCAGTACTTC CASSTRQGVTYEQYF
TRBJ1-6 . TRBV27 . TGTGCCAGTAGTCGTATGAGCTCCTATAATTCACCCCTCCACTTT CASSRMSSYNSPLHF
TRBJ1-2 TRBD1 TRBV3-1 . TGTGCCAGCAGCCAAGATAGGGACAGGGCTTATGGCTACACCTTC CASSQDRDRAYGYTF
TRBJ2-3 . TRBV24-1 . TGTGCCACCAGTGATTTGGGGGATTCTAGCACAGATACGCAGTATTTT CATSDLGDSSTDTQYF
TRBJ2-5 . TRBV7-9 . TGTGCCAGCAGCTTCTTTCAGGGGGAGACCCAGTACTTC CASSFFQGETQYF
TRBJ1-5 . TRBV6-5 . TGTGCCAGCAGTGACGACGTAAATCAGCCCCAGCATTTT CASSDDVNQPQHF
TRBJ2-3 . TRBV25-1 few TGTGCCAGCAGCCCCAACAGGGGGGGGGACACAGATACGCAGTATTTT CASSPNRGGDTDTQYF
TRBJ2-1 TRBD1 TRBV12-5 . TGTGCTAGTGGTTTGGTACTTAGGGGGCCCCTCAATGAGCAGTTCTTC CASGLVLRGPLNEQFF
TRBJ1-1 . TRBV10-2 . TGCGCCAGCAAACAGGACACCTATAACACTGAAGCTTTCTTT CASKQDTYNTEAFF
TRBJ2-5 . TRBV29-1 few TGCAGCGTTGGACACCACCAGAAGACCCAGTACTTC CSVGHHQKTQYF
TRBJ2-5 TRBD2 TRBV20-1 . TGCAGTGCTATGGGGGGGACGTGGGAGACCCAGTACTTC CSAMGGTWETQYF
TRBJ2-1 TRBD1 TRBV4-3 . TGCGCCAGCAGCCAAGAAGGGGTGGGACAGGGGATATACAATGAGCAGTTCTTC CASSQEGVGQGIYNEQFF
TRBJ1-2 . TRBV7-2 . TGTGCCAGCAGAAAGGGGGGGAGTCCAAACTATGGCTACACCTTC CASRKGGSPNYGYTF
TRBJ1-1 . TRBV10-3 many TGTGCCACCCGACCGAGTACCTTGAACACTGAAGCTTTCTTT CATRPSTLNTEAFF
TRBJ2-7 . TRBV7-2 . TGTGCCAGCAGCCCCCGGGGACAAACCTACGAGCAGTACTTC CASSPRGQTYEQYF
TRBJ2-1 . TRBV7-9 . TGTGCCAGCAGCTTAGGATACGGGGGAGGAGGTGAGCAGTTCTTC CASSLGYGGGGEQFF
TRBJ2-1 . TRBV20-1 . TGCAGTGCTAGGCCGGAACTCTCTAATGAGCAGTTCTTC CSARPELSNEQFF